Given below is one TCR beta chain in context. The antigen is not known. Sorting of unstimulated PBMCs yielded separate CD3+CD4+ and CD3+CD8+ fractions. The data were taken from a study of T cell clones after liver transplantation. The study, taken as a whole, reports: Conclusions were preliminary, with small, heterogeneous patient groups.

The CDR3 covers 15 residues. Germline V gene lookup returns CDR1 MGHDK and CDR2 SYGVNS. The V and J ends lost 6 bases and 5 bases, in that order; junction bases with no gene match: 8. The table came from immunoSEQ multiplex PCR; TCRdb's copy has only in-frame clones and leaves some out. Of tens of thousands of clones in the sample, roughly two thirds were seen once. The material sequenced was CD4+ T cells from blood, taken before liver transplant. This clonotype was obtained from a human donor who received a liver transplant. The V gene is TRBV25-1, the J gene TRBJ2-7; 12 bases fit TRBD1. CDR3 sequence (DNA): TGTGCCAGCAGCAGACGGGACAGGGGGCAGAACGAGCAGTACTTC. It is translated as CASSRRDRGQNEQYF.